This TCR beta chain originates from a study of vaccination and CD4 T cells after COVID-19. In the study overall: The convalescents, six males and four females, included two who were Hispanic. Stimulation of the cells used overlapping spike peptide pools from SARS-CoV-2 and from the common cold coronaviruses HCoV-NL63, HCoV-OC43 and HCoV-229E.

Turning to this clonotype: As yet, its antigen is unknown.

The Oncomine TCR Beta short-read assay sequenced DNA from cultured CD4+ T cells. TCRdb independently ran MiXCR on the PCR reads; one entry per CDR3 protein. The table includes about 18,000 distinct CDR3 sequences, roughly 55% detected once. As for treatment: roughly ten-day PBMC culture with coronavirus spike peptide pools or control peptides (ViraFEST assay). ViraFEST used peptide pools to expand antigen-specific T cells, then sequenced TCRs. Study-wide points: Looking at convalescent patients, a median roughly 83% of reactive clones were present only post-vaccination.

This CDR3 region has 16 residues. The ends were cut back, 3 bases at V and 5 bases at J, with 18 bases in the middle. CDR1 and CDR2 (germline): LNHDA, SQIVND (reference sequence). The chain recombines TRBV19 with TRBJ2-3; D remains unclear. The sequence was obtained from a human donor who had recovered from COVID-19. The sample here was CD4+ T cells from blood, cultured in vitro, taken before SARS-CoV-2 vaccination. The CDR3 bases are TGTGCCAGTAGTATTACGGGTAGCCCCAGAGGAGATACGCAGTATTTT. Amino acid sequence: CASSITGSPRGDTQYF.